These T cell receptor beta chains were read from a single sample in a study of T cell responses to AZD1222 COVID-19 vaccine. The protocol was immunoSEQ multiplex PCR, while the TCRdb copy is restricted to in-frame clones and leaves out a portion. The sample yields more than 150,000 clones, 70% to 90% seen once. Specimen: peripheral blood, collected 28 days after the second AZD1222 dose. The origin of the receptors is an adult who received the AZD1222 COVID-19 vaccine. Both conserved end residues are part of each CDR3.

j_call | v_call | cdr3_aa
TRBJ2-7 | TRBV6-5 | CASGPIVTSYEQYF
TRBJ2-7 | TRBV4-3 | CASSQAGTSGSYEQYF
TRBJ1-1 | TRBV3-1/TRBV3-2 | CASSPQAPEAFF
TRBJ2-3 | TRBV7-6 | CASSFYRGTDTQYF
TRBJ2-7 | TRBV28 | CASSTPAGVDEQYF
TRBJ2-3 | TRBV4-3 | CASSQEVSGRGTDTQYF
TRBJ2-3 | TRBV7-6 | CASSQGQGSVSDTQYF
TRBJ2-1 | TRBV6-1 | CASSELRRTGEQFF
TRBJ2-3 | TRBV5-1 | CASSSGVAGGPTDTQYF
TRBJ2-3 | TRBV6-5 | CASSYSSGTQYF
TRBJ2-7 | TRBV5-1 | CASSLTDSYEQYF
TRBJ2-3 | TRBV7-2 | CASSLSFASGDTQYF
TRBJ1-3 | TRBV19 | CASSTDQNTIYF
TRBJ2-2 | TRBV21-1 | CASSSGRQANTGELFF
TRBJ2-7 | TRBV5-6 | CASSLYGTGSYEQYF
TRBJ2-7 | TRBV13 | CASSSGGAGAREQYF
TRBJ1-1 | TRBV30 | CASSRGGTEAFF
TRBJ1-6 | TRBV11-2 | CASSLNIPSGSSYNSPLHF
TRBJ2-5 | TRBV7-2 | CASSSDGRGNQETQYF
TRBJ2-5 | TRBV7-9 | CASSHKTSYETQYF
TRBJ2-1 | TRBV28 | CASSLRTSGYYNEQFF
TRBJ1-3 | TRBV30 | CAWSFWTGLTGNTIYF
TRBJ2-3 | TRBV3-1/TRBV3-2 | CASSHPGLAGAGTDTQYF
TRBJ2-1 | TRBV18 | CASSPPGEQFF
TRBJ2-5 | TRBV6-2/TRBV6-3 | CASSYGTSGSQETQYF
TRBJ2-7 | TRBV30 | CAWDRDGPRGEQYF
TRBJ2-2 | TRBV5-5 | CASNPGLAGILGELFF
TRBJ1-1 | TRBV19 | CATKDRMNTEAFF
TRBJ2-2 | TRBV27 | CASSDPRGAYTGELFF
TRBJ1-1 | TRBV5-5 | CASSSPGQGLNTEAFF
TRBJ2-7 | TRBV27 | CASSGVRASGTRPYEQYF
TRBJ2-2 | TRBV18 | CASLPAGGTGELFF
TRBJ1-1 | TRBV2 | CASSERKGMNTEAFF
TRBJ2-2 | TRBV9 | CASSPAAGELFF
TRBJ1-4 | TRBV30 | CAWTVIPYYEKLFF
TRBJ2-7 | TRBV28 | CASSLRLRGPEQYF
TRBJ2-1 | TRBV4-3 | CASSQEAGQVLYNEQFF
TRBJ2-2 | TRBV7-9 | CASSLRLLAADTGELFF
TRBJ1-2 | TRBV7-9 | CASSPLTGFYGYTF
TRBJ2-5 | TRBV2 | CASTPRGGVQETQYF
TRBJ2-1 | TRBV7-3 | CASSSPGLAANEQFF
TRBJ1-2 | TRBV6-5 | CASRRGLANGYTF
TRBJ1-6 | TRBV19 | CASSKNSPLHF
TRBJ1-2 | TRBV28 | CASRASGGHPGYTF
TRBJ2-2 | TRBV29-1 | CSVGNQRELGGELFF
TRBJ1-5 | TRBV12-3/TRBV12-4 | CASSGQGSQPQHF
TRBJ2-1 | TRBV9 | CASSPRGRWVNEQFF
TRBJ2-7 | TRBV3-1/TRBV3-2 | CASSRRGGRADEQYF